A selection of T cell receptor beta chains follows, all from one sample in a study of T cell changes during pregnancy in multiple sclerosis. Sequencing used immunoSEQ multiplex PCR; TCRdb keeps in-frame clones, though not all of them. The sample lists around 40,000 clones; 85% to 90% were seen once. Specimen: CD4+ T cells from peripheral blood mononuclear cells, collected in the first trimester of pregnancy. These receptors were obtained from a female donor with multiple sclerosis, enrolled in a pregnancy study. Each CDR3 is given with its conserved first and last residue. The D gene is left open where the match is weak. Some rows mark clone size as missing; the rest say once, few, many or name a class of expanded clone.

CAWSLRQSEAFF | TGTGCCTGGAGCCTTCGACAGAGTGAAGCTTTCTTT | TRBJ1-1 | TRBV30 | . | 12 | .
CASRLRTGKNYEQYF | TGTGCCAGCCGACTTCGGACTGGAAAAAACTACGAGCAGTACTTC | TRBJ2-7 | TRBV5-6 | . | 15 | .
CASRQSAGITYEQYF | TGTGCCAGCAGGCAATCGGCAGGAATCACCTACGAGCAGTACTTC | TRBJ2-7 | TRBV6-5 | . | 15 | .
CASSEIRGQGNEQFF | TGTGCCAGCAGTGAAATAAGGGGACAGGGGAATGAGCAGTTCTTC | TRBJ2-1 | TRBV2 | . | 15 | TRBD1
CASSLRGPQETQYF | TGTGCCAGCAGCCTCAGGGGTCCCCAAGAGACCCAGTACTTC | TRBJ2-5 | TRBV2 | . | 14 | .
CASSEVGGRAYEQYF | TGTGCCAGCAGTGAAGTTGGCGGGAGAGCCTACGAGCAGTACTTC | TRBJ2-7 | TRBV6-1 | . | 15 | TRBD2
CASISGLKAYGYTF | TGTGCCAGCATATCTGGACTAAAAGCCTATGGCTACACCTTC | TRBJ1-2 | TRBV28 | . | 14 | .
CASSRGSNTEAFF | TGTGCCAGTAGTAGAGGATCCAACACTGAAGCTTTCTTT | TRBJ1-1 | TRBV19 | . | 13 | .
CASSSSWGYTF | TGCGCCAGCAGCTCTAGCTGGGGCTACACCTTC | TRBJ1-2 | TRBV5-1 | . | 11 | .
CASSLQQGAMGNQPQHF | TGTGCCAGCAGCCTACAACAGGGGGCGATGGGCAATCAGCCCCAGCATTTT | TRBJ1-5 | TRBV7-2 | . | 17 | TRBD1
CASSPRQGDSPLHF | TGCGCCAGCAGCCCCCGACAGGGGGATTCACCCCTCCACTTT | TRBJ1-6 | TRBV4-1 | . | 14 | TRBD1
CASSLGLAGEFEQYF | TGCGCCAGCAGCTTAGGCCTAGCGGGAGAGTTTGAGCAGTACTTC | TRBJ2-7 | TRBV5-1 | . | 15 | TRBD2
CASSRSDTYNEQFF | TGTGCCAGCAGCCGTTCGGACACATACAATGAGCAGTTCTTC | TRBJ2-1 | TRBV11-3 | . | 14 | .
CASSLSGGYEQYF | TGTGCCAGCAGTTTAAGCGGGGGCTACGAGCAGTACTTC | TRBJ2-7 | TRBV28 | . | 13 | TRBD2
CASSPPDKWDEQFF | TGTGCCAGCAGTCCGCCTGACAAGTGGGATGAGCAGTTCTTC | TRBJ2-1 | TRBV28 | . | 14 | .
CASSLSDRVGEKLFF | TGTGCCAGCAGCTTGAGCGACAGGGTAGGAGAAAAACTGTTTTTT | TRBJ1-4 | TRBV5-5 | once | 15 | TRBD1
CASSEFGSSTDTQYF | TGTGCCAGCAGTGAATTTGGGTCTAGTACAGATACGCAGTATTTT | TRBJ2-3 | TRBV25-1 | . | 15 | .
CAWIGTGPSYEQYF | TGTGCCTGGATTGGGACAGGGCCCTCCTACGAGCAGTACTTC | TRBJ2-7 | TRBV30 | . | 14 | TRBD1
CASSLRLAGPTDTQYF | TGTGCCAGCAGTTTGAGACTAGCGGGGCCCACAGATACGCAGTATTTT | TRBJ2-3 | TRBV5-4 | . | 16 | TRBD2
CASSIGVLQETQYF | TGTGCCAGTAGTATAGGGGTACTACAAGAGACCCAGTACTTC | TRBJ2-5 | TRBV19 | . | 14 | .
CASSPERGSYNEQFF | TGTGCCAGCTCACCCGAGCGGGGATCCTACAATGAGCAGTTCTTC | TRBJ2-1 | TRBV18 | . | 15 | TRBD2
CASSYSRTGGRNEQYF | TGTGCCAGCAGTTACTCGCGGACAGGGGGCAGGAACGAGCAGTACTTC | TRBJ2-7 | TRBV6-5 | . | 16 | TRBD1
CASCSGENTGELFF | TGTGCCAGCTGCAGCGGGGAGAACACCGGGGAGCTGTTTTTT | TRBJ2-2 | TRBV28 | . | 14 | TRBD2
CASSLYATVVKYF | TGTGCCAGCAGCTTATATGCCACCGTAGTGAAGTACTTC | TRBJ2-7 | TRBV7-2 | . | 13 | .
CASSPGTQNTGELFF | TGTGCCAGCAGCCCCGGGACTCAGAACACCGGGGAGCTGTTTTTT | TRBJ2-2 | TRBV5-4 | . | 15 | .
CASSPGTDRGYTF | TGTGCCAGCTCTCCCGGGACAGATAGAGGCTACACCTTC | TRBJ1-2 | TRBV18 | few | 13 | TRBD1
CASSLVVGTPFNEQFF | TGTGCCAGCAGCTTAGTGGTCGGGACTCCATTCAATGAGCAGTTCTTC | TRBJ2-1 | TRBV7-9 | . | 16 | .
CASRTGTGNREQYF | TGTGCCAGCAGAACCGGGACAGGGAACCGCGAGCAGTACTTC | TRBJ2-7 | TRBV2 | . | 14 | TRBD1
CASSSGPNTEAFF | TGTGCCAGCAGCTCGGGTCCGAACACTGAAGCTTTCTTT | TRBJ1-1 | TRBV7-2 | . | 13 | .
CATRPFSVTGRETQYF | TGCGCCACCCGACCGTTCAGTGTTACAGGCCGAGAGACCCAGTACTTC | TRBJ2-5 | TRBV5-1 | . | 16 | .
CATTGTGEVQTQYF | TGTGCCACCACCGGGACAGGGGAGGTACAGACCCAGTACTTC | TRBJ2-5 | TRBV2 | . | 14 | TRBD1
CASSPGTPSEQYF | TGTGCCAGCTCACCCGGGACACCTAGCGAGCAGTACTTC | TRBJ2-7 | TRBV18 | . | 13 | .
CASSYRSGNTIYF | TGTGCCAGCAGTTATAGATCAGGAAACACCATATATTTT | TRBJ1-3 | TRBV6-5 | few | 13 | .
CASKLGGTGGLEQYF | TGTGCCAGCAAATTAGGAGGGACAGGGGGCCTCGAGCAGTACTTC | TRBJ2-7 | TRBV28 | . | 15 | TRBD1
CASSLEGRGTEAFF | TGTGCCAGCAGCCTAGAGGGCCGAGGCACTGAAGCTTTCTTT | TRBJ1-1 | TRBV6-5 | . | 14 | .
CASKGQGANYGYTF | TGTGCCAGCAAGGGACAGGGGGCCAACTATGGCTACACCTTC | TRBJ1-2 | TRBV5-4 | . | 14 | TRBD1
CASSLGAGVENEQFF | TGTGCCAGCAGCTTAGGGGCGGGAGTGGAGAATGAGCAGTTCTTC | TRBJ2-1 | TRBV7-2 | . | 15 | TRBD2
CASVRRALGQGINQPQHF | TGTGCCAGTGTTCGAAGGGCTTTGGGACAGGGAATCAATCAGCCCCAGCATTTT | TRBJ1-5 | TRBV19 | once | 18 | TRBD1
CASSFGNQETQYF | TGTGCCAGCAGCTTTGGCAACCAAGAGACCCAGTACTTC | TRBJ2-5 | TRBV7-2 | . | 13 | .
CASSLERANYGYTF | TGCGCCAGCAGCTTGGAACGGGCTAACTATGGCTACACCTTC | TRBJ1-2 | TRBV5-1 | . | 14 | .
CASSYSRLAGGETQYF | TGTGCCAGCAGTTACTCGAGACTAGCGGGAGGAGAGACCCAGTACTTC | TRBJ2-5 | TRBV6-6 | once | 16 | TRBD2
CASSLVAGAMNTEAFF | TGCGCCAGCAGCTTGGTGGCAGGGGCGATGAACACTGAAGCTTTCTTT | TRBJ1-1 | TRBV5-1 | few | 16 | .
CASSSTGAGNTIYF | TGTGCCAGCAGTTCCACGGGTGCTGGAAACACCATATATTTT | TRBJ1-3 | TRBV27 | . | 14 | .
CAISESSDSPLHF | TGTGCCATCAGTGAGTCGAGCGATTCACCCCTCCACTTT | TRBJ1-6 | TRBV10-3 | . | 13 | .
CASSPTRGLYNEQFF | TGTGCCAGCAGCCCTACCAGGGGGCTCTACAATGAGCAGTTCTTC | TRBJ2-1 | TRBV7-3 | . | 15 | TRBD1
CASSRPGTGSNEKLFF | TGTGCCAGCAGCCGTCCCGGGACAGGTTCTAATGAAAAACTGTTTTTT | TRBJ1-4 | TRBV6-6 | . | 16 | TRBD1
CASSQAGAGAYIQYF | TGTGCCAGCAGCCAAGCCGGGGCGGGAGCTTACATTCAGTACTTC | TRBJ2-4 | TRBV14 | . | 15 | TRBD2
CSVALRGDTQYF | TGCAGCGTTGCGCTTAGGGGAGATACGCAGTATTTT | TRBJ2-3 | TRBV29-1 | . | 12 | .
CASQGLADNTGELFF | TGTGCCAGTCAGGGACTAGCGGATAACACCGGGGAGCTGTTTTTT | TRBJ2-2 | TRBV19 | . | 15 | TRBD2